The subject of this entry is one T cell receptor beta chain. Its matching antigen is unknown. The data are from a study of lymphopenia after photon versus proton radiotherapy. General study findings and limits: Survival link was tested only in deceased patients; proton benefit remains a possibility.

Germline V gene lookup returns CDR1 SQVTM and CDR2 ANQGSEA. V was shortened by 1 base and J by 1 base, with 19 bases between the two germline ends. The CDR3 covers 17 residues. The data were produced by immunoSEQ multiplex PCR, yet TCRdb's version contains in-frame clones alone and is incomplete. Of tens of thousands of clones in the sample, around 83% were seen once. The sequencing used peripheral blood, collected from a patient treated with photon-based radiotherapy. This chain connects TRBV29-1 to TRBJ1-2; a possible D gene is TRBD1 (6 bases). The TCR comes from a man between 50 and 59 years old with gastric cancer. CDR3 protein: CSVEALGRTEDNYGYTF. Written as DNA, the CDR3 is TGCAGCGTTGAAGCCCTAGGCAGGACAGAGGATAACTATGGCTACACCTTC.